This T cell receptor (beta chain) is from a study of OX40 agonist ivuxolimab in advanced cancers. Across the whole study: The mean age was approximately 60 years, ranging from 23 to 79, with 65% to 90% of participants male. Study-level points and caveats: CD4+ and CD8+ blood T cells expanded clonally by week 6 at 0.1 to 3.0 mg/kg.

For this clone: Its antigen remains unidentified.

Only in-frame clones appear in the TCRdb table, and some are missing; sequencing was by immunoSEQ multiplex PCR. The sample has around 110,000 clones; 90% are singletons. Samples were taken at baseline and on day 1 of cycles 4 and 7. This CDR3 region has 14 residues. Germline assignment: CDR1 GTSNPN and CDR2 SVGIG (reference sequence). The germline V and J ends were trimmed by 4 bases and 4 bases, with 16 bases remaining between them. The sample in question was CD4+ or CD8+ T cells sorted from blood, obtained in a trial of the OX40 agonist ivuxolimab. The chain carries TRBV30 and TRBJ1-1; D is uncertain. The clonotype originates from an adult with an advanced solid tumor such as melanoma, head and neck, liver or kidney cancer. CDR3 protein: CAWTALAGGTEAFF. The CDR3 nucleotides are TGTGCCTGGACAGCACTTGCGGGAGGCACTGAAGCTTTCTTT.